The clone carrying this T cell receptor (beta chain) was observed once. No antigen is known for it. The record originates from a study of cytomegalovirus exposure and HLA in healthy donors. This CDR3 is built from 13 residues. Germline CDR1 reads LNHDA; CDR2 reads SQIVND (reference sequence). Trimming took 5 bases from V and 6 from J; bases not matched to a gene: 5. Method: immunoSEQ multiplex PCR; TCRdb's copy keeps in-frame clones and lacks some. The sample lists tens of thousands of clones; approximately 94% were seen once. Findings and caveats of the study: Reports described diagnosis of cytomegalovirus status by the classifier as highly specific and sensitive.

The sequencing input was PBMCs. The receptor comes from a woman aged 18-29 years in good health and CMV-seropositive. The V call is TRBV19, the J call TRBJ1-2, with 8 bases aligning to TRBD1. The CDR3 region is CASSRTGGDGYTF. The CDR3 region has the DNA TGTGCCAGTAGTCGCACAGGGGGTGATGGCTACACCTTC.